This T cell receptor (beta chain) appears in the sequencing data of a study of blood T cell repertoires in COVID-19. Across the whole study: Donors in the United States, Italy and Spain gave samples during acute or convalescent COVID-19. T cells, B-cell-depleted T cells, or PBMCs supplied cDNA or gDNA.

Per the original methods: Reference gene primer amplification in the assay estimated nucleated cell counts. TCRdb's copy holds only in-frame clones and misses some; the assay was immunoSEQ multiplex PCR. V and J calls and clone size are copied from that table; D and trimming were computed from the DNA. The profile shows 60,000 to 80,000 clones, approximately 85% of them singletons. This TCR was sampled from a man aged 50 to 60 with acute or convalescent COVID-19. The sample comprised peripheral blood.

This CDR3 reads CASSLDPEFYGYTF. Here the CDR3 DNA reads TGTGCCAGCAGCTTAGACCCGGAGTTCTATGGCTACACCTTC. The chain is built from TRBV11-2 and TRBJ1-2; D remains unclear. The CDR3 consists of 14 residues. Germline lookup yields CDR1 SGHAT and CDR2 FQNNGV. Trimming removed 0 bases from V and 4 bases from J, with 9 bases in between.